Here is one T cell receptor (beta chain) with its context. The CDR3 spans 14 residues. Germline CDR1 GTSNPN, CDR2 SVGIG (reference sequence). V lost 5 bases to trimming and J lost 6 bases; unmatched junction nucleotides: 8. This sample is drawn from a study of technical replicates of blood from four donors. Repertoires were generated with immunoSEQ multiplex PCR, while TCRdb's copy carries only in-frame clones and drops some. The top ten clones hold less than 0.35% of a sample with roughly 72,000 clones, 95% to 98% of them seen once. What was sequenced was T cells isolated from PBMCs. This sequence was found in a human donor in good health. The V and J genes are TRBV30 and TRBJ2-1, with 9 bases fitting TRBD1. The CDR3 bases are TGTGCCTGGGGCCGGGACAGGGTAATCAATGAGCAGTTCTTC. It yields the protein CAWGRDRVINEQFF.